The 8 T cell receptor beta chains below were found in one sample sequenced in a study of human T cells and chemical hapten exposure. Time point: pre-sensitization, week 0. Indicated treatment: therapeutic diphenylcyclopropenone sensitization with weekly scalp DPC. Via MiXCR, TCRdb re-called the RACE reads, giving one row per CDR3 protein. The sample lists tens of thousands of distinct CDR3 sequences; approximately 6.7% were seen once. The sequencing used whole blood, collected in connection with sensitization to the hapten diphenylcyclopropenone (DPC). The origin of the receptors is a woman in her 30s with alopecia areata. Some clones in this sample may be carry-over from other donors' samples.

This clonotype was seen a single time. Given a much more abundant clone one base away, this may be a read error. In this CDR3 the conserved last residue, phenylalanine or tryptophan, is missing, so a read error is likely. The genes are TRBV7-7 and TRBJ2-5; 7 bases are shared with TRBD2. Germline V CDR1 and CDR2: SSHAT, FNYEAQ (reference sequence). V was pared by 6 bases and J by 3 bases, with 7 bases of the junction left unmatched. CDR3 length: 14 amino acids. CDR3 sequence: CASSYGAGEETQYY. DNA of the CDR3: TGTGCCAGCAGTTACGGCGCGGGGGAAGAGACCCAGTACTAC.

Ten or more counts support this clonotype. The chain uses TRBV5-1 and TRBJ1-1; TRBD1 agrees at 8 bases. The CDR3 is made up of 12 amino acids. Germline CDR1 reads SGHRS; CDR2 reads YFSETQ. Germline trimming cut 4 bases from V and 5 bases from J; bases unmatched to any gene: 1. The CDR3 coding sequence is TGCGCCAGCAGCCGGGACAGGACTGAAGCTTTCTTT. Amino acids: CASSRDRTEAFF.

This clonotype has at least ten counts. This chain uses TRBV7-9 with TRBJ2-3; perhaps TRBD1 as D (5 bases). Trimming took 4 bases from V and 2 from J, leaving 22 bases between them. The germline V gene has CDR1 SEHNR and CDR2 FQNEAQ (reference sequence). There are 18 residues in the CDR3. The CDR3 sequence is CASSSDFDRRFHTDTQYF. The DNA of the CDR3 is TGTGCCAGCAGCTCAGACTTCGACAGACGCTTCCACACAGATACGCAGTATTTT.

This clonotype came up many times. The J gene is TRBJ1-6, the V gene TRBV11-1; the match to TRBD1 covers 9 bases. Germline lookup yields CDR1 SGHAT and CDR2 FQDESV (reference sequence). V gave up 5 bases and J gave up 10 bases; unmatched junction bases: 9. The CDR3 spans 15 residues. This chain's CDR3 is CASSLRTGVGSPLHF. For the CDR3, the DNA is TGTGCCAGCAGCCTGAGGACAGGGGTAGGATCACCCCTCCACTTT.

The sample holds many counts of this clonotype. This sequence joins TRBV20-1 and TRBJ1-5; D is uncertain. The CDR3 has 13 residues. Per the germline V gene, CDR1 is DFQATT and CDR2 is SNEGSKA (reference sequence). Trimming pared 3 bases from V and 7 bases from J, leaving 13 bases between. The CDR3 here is CSARGGVRQPQHF. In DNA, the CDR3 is TGCAGTGCTAGGGGTGGCGTACGACAGCCCCAGCATTTT.

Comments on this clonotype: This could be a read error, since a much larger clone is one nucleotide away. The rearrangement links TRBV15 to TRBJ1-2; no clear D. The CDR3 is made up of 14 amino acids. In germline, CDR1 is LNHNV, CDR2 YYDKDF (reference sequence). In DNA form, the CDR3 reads TGTGCCACCAGCATTCGTGTCGGGGAGTATGGCGACACCTTC. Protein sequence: CATSIRVGEYGDTF.

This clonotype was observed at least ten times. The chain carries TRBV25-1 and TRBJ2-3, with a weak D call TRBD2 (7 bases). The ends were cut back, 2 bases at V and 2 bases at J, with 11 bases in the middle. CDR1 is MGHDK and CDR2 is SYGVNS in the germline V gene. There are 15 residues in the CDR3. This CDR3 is CASSENGGPTDTQYF. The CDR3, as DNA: TGTGCCAGCAGTGAAAACGGGGGGCCCACAGATACGCAGTATTTT.

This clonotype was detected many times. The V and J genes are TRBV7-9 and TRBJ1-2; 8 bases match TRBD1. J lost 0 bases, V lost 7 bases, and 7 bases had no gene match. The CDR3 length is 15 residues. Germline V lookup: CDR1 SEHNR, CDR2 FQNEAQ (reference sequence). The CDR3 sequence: CASTLPQGANYGYTF. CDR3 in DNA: TGTGCCAGCACCCTCCCACAGGGGGCTAACTATGGCTACACCTTC.